Described below is a single TCR beta chain sequence and its context. Original processing notes: How many nucleated cells were present was estimated from reference gene primer amplification. Profiled with immunoSEQ multiplex PCR; TCRdb holds only in-frame clones, not every one. That table furnishes V, J and clone size, whereas the DNA furnished D and trimming. The sample records approximately 120,000 clones, 75% to 90% being singletons. This specimen belongs to a study of blood T cell repertoires in COVID-19. About the research overall: Some COVID-19 samples were acute and others convalescent; all came from the United States, Italy and Spain. PBMCs, B-cell-depleted T cells, or T cells provided the cDNA or gDNA that made up the material.

In germline, CDR1 is LNHDA, CDR2 SQIVND (reference sequence). Trimming took off 4 bases at V and 0 bases at J, with 13 bases between the two ends. CDR3 length: 16 residues. This sequence joins TRBV19 and TRBJ2-1, with a tentative D call TRBD2 (5 bases). Sequencing used peripheral blood. The TCR sequence derives from a human donor in a cohort sampled during active COVID-19. The CDR3 loop reads CASSNPRASSYNEQFF. Written as DNA, the CDR3 is TGTGCCAGTAGTAACCCGAGGGCGAGCTCCTACAATGAGCAGTTCTTC.